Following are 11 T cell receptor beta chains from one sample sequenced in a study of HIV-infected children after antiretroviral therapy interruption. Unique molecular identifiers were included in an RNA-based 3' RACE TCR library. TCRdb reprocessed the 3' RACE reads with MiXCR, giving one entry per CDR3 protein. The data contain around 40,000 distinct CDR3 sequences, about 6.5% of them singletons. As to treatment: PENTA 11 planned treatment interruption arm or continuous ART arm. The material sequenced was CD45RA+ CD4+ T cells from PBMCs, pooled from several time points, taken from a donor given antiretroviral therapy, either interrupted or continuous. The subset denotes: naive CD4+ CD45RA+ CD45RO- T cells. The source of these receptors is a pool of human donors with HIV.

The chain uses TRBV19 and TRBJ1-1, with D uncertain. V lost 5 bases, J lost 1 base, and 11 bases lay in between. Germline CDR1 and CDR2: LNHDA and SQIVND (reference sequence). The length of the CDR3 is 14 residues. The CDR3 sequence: CASSLFHENTEAFF. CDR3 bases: TGTGCCAGTAGTCTCTTCCACGAGAACACTGAAGCTTTCTTT.

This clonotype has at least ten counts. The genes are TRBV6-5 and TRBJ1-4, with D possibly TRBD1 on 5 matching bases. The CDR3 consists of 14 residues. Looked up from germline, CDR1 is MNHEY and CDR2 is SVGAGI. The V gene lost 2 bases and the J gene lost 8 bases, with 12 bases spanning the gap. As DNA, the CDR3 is TGTGCCAGCAGTTACGGGGGGTTTGGGGAAAAACTGTTTTTT. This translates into CASSYGGFGEKLFF.

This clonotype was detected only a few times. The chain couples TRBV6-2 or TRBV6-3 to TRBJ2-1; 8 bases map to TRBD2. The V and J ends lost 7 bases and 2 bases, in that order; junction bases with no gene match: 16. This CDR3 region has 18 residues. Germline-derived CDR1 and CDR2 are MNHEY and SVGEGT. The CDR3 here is CASNYRQERGRTYNEQFF. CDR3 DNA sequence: TGTGCCAGCAACTACCGTCAGGAGCGGGGGCGAACCTACAATGAGCAGTTCTTC.

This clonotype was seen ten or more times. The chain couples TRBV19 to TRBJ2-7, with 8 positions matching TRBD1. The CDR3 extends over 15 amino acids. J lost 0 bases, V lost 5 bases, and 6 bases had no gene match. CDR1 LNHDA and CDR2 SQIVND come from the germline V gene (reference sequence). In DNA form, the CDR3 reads TGTGCCAGTAGTTCACCCGGGACAGGCTCCTACGAGCAGTACTTC. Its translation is CASSSPGTGSYEQYF.

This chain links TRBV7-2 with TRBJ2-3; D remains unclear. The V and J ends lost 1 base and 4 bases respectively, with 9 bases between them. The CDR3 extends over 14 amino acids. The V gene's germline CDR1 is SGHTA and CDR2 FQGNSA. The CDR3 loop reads CASSLEWTADTQYF. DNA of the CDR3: TGTGCCAGCAGCTTAGAGTGGACGGCAGATACGCAGTATTTT.

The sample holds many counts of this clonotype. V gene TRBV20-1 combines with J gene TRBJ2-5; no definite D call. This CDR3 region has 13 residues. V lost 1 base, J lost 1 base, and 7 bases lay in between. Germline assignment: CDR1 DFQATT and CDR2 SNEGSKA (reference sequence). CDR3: CSARGGGQETQYF. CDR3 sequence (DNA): TGCAGTGCTAGAGGCGGCGGCCAAGAGACCCAGTACTTC.

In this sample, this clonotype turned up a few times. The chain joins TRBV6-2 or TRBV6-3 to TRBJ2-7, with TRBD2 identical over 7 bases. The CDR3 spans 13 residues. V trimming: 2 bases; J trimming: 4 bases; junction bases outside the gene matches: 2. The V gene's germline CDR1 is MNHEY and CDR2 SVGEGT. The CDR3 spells CASSYGGDYEQYF. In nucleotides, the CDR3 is TGTGCCAGCAGTTACGGGGGGGATTACGAGCAGTACTTC.

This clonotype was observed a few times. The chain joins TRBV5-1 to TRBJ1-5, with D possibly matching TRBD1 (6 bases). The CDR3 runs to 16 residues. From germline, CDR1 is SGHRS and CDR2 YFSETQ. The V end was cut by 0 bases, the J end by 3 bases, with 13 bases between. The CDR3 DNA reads TGCGCCAGCAGCTTGGGGGTAGGGGGATTCAATCAGCCCCAGCATTTT. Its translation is CASSLGVGGFNQPQHF.

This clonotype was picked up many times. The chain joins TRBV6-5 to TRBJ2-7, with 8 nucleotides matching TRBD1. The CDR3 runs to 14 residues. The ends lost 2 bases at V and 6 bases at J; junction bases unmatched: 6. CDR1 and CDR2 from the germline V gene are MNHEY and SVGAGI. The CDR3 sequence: CASSYRGQGVEQYF. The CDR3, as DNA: TGTGCCAGCAGTTACCGCGGACAGGGAGTCGAGCAGTACTTC.

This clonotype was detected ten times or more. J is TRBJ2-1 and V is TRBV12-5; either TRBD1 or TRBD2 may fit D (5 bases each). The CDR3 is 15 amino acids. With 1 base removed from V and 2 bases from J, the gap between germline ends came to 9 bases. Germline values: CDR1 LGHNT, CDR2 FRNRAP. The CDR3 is CASGLDGTAYNEQFF. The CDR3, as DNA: TGTGCTAGTGGTTTGGATGGGACCGCCTACAATGAGCAGTTCTTC.

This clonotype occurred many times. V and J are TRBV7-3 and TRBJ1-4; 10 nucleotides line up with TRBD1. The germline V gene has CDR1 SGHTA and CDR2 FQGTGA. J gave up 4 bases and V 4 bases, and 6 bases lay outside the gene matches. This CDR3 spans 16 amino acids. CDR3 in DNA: TGTGCCAGCAGCTCCGACAGGGGGCTGGTTAATGAAAAACTGTTTTTT. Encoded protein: CASSSDRGLVNEKLFF.